This T cell receptor beta chain was recovered during a study of tumor-infiltrating lymphocytes in primary liver carcinoma. About the study: Stage T1-T3 N0M0 and a size of about 4 to 10 cm characterized the tumors. Samples gave roughly 3.5 to 8 million productive TCRbeta reads, similar across tissue types.

A primer in the constant region served to generate TCR beta cDNA from 450 to 600 ng of total RNA. Modified slightly, ARM-PCR produced TCR beta libraries over three nested multiplex PCR rounds. TCRdb reanalysed the multiplex PCR reads using MiXCR and keeps one entry per CDR3 protein. The table has about 92,000 distinct CDR3 sequences, around 68% seen once. Between about 17 and 34 mg of unsorted bulk tissue served as the source from which RNA and DNA were co-extracted. By surgical resection, the patients were treated for their primary liver carcinoma. For this clonotype: At one boundary the junction diverges from the germline segment, which might be a read error.

The sample consisted of tumor-adjacent normal liver tissue. This clonotype originated in a man in his forties with primary liver carcinoma and hepatitis B virus infection.

This CDR3 is CTSSAAVAHLLAFF. In DNA, the CDR3 is TGTACCAGCAGCGCGGCGGTCGCTCATTTACTGGCATTCTTT. The rearrangement uses TRBV7-9 and TRBJ1-1, with D unresolved. The CDR3 extends over 14 amino acids. Germline CDR1 SEHNR, CDR2 FQNEAQ (reference sequence).